This T cell receptor beta chain was observed in a study of blood T cells in healthy people across ages. Across the study: About one barcoded beta molecule was captured per two T cells (by template switching). Findings of the study overall: Possibly confounding the expanded clonotype changes was the fact that donor CMV status was unknown.

Primers used in a second PCR of about 7 to 12 cycles were a sample-barcoded 5' primer and a J-beta primer mix. One entry per CDR3 protein, called by TCRdb with MiXCR from the 5' RACE reads. This sample has under 850,000 distinct CDR3 sequences, with about 37% found just once. Roughly 10 milliliters of peripheral blood were drawn from each donor into EDTA-treated tubes. At least 7 million PBMCs were isolated per sample. This clonotype showed up just a few times. What it recognizes is unknown. Deletions cut 3 bases from V and 4 bases from J, with 14 bases between. The CDR3 loop spans 14 amino acids. Germline-derived CDR1 and CDR2 are SGHDT and YYEEEE.

The sequenced material came from blood. The chain carries TRBV5-6 and TRBJ2-7; D is unclear. The TCR comes from a man between 18 and 29 years old in good health. DNA for the CDR3: TGTGCCAGCAGCTCCATTACCGGATTGTACGAGCAGTACTTC. Its translation: CASSSITGLYEQYF.